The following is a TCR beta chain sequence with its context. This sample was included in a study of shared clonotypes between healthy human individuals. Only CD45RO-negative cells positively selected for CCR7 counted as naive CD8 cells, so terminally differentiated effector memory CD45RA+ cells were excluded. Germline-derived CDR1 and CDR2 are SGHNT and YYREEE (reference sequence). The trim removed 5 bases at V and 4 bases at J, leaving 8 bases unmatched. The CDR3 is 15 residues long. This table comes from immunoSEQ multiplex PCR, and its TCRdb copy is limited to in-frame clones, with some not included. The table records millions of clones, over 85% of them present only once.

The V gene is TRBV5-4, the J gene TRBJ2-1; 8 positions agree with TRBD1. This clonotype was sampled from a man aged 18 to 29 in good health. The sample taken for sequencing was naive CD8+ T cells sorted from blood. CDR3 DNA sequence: TGTGCCAGCAGAGATCAGGGGGCGCGGTACAATGAGCAGTTCTTC. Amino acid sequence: CASRDQGARYNEQFF.